These T cell receptor beta chains were read from a single sample in a study of blood T cell repertoires in COVID-19. Produced via immunoSEQ multiplex PCR; TCRdb's table is partial and in-frame only. The data show 70,000 to 90,000 clones, approximately 86% seen once. The sample consisted of peripheral blood. These receptors all stem from a man older than 75 with COVID-19, enrolled during active disease. CDR3s include the opening cysteine and the closing phenylalanine or tryptophan.

v_gene	CDR3aa
TRBV27	CASSLWGLETQYF
TRBV18	CASSPRGLRDYGYTF
TRBV19	CATGPGQWRTDRNQPQHF
TRBV19	CASSTPGHANQPQHF
TRBV10-3	CAISESSGGNTGELFF
TRBV5-1	CASSPFPGGYGYTF
TRBV7-2	CASSYGTGVGQPQHF
TRBV19	CASRESDRAKYGYTF
TRBV7-2	CASVKSGINQPQHF
TRBV3-1/TRBV3-2	CASSQDPLTGDTQYF
TRBV18	CASSPNSALVNTEAFF
TRBV7-2	CASSPDPGGPNTGELFF
TRBV6-5	CASTRGKPYGYTF
TRBV28	CASKTEGPQHF
TRBV11-2	CASSPRLLGLTNGELFF
TRBV4-2	CASSQESLGTDTQYF
TRBV5-6	CASSLGPGDNQPQHF
TRBV18	CASSNSRDRGGGYTF
TRBV7-8	CASSLARGSEPQHF
TRBV7-9	CASSLPPGGNTEAFF
TRBV5-1	CASSQDRYYGYTF
TRBV2	CASPQRQGWRYGYTF
TRBV29-1	CSVSGGAPSYNEQFF
TRBV5-1	CASSLASETYEQYF
TRBV11-2	CASNLYSSGGVINEQFF
TRBV7-9	CASSSPGLASPLHF
TRBV6-5	CASRTTGGGNGYTF
TRBV23-1	CASSQSRGKPQHF
TRBV6-5	CASSYGTGVTVKLFF
TRBV19	CASSIRGSGNTIYF
TRBV2	CASGQATGNTIYF
TRBV2	CASSTNRWGNQPQHF
TRBV7-2	CASSLEYGGAFF
TRBV7-6	CASSRGGLPYQETQYF
TRBV19	CASSISASGGTDTQYF
TRBV19	CASSMTSGGPGEQFF
TRBV24-1	CATSQGANYGYTF
TRBV28	CASSSRVEQYF
TRBV24-1	CATSDGLASSYEQYF
TRBV7-8	CASSLGTSGDLGGEQFF
TRBV5-4	CASSLSVIGTVASYNEQFF
TRBV5-1	CASSLPRDTTRELFF
TRBV6-5	CASSYGRTGELFF
TRBV19	CASSIGISGNTIYF
TRBV19	CASSITRGDGANVLTF
TRBV5-5	CASSSNTGGETQYF
TRBV13	CASSQGHLSNQPQHF
TRBV5-1	CASSLEQGAGNEKLFF
TRBV6-5	CASRDTGTGGDTIYF